This entry describes one TCR beta chain. These data originate in a study of CD8 T cells in Susac syndrome. Study-wide context: Among sequenced Susac syndrome patients, about 6 had active disease and about eight were in remission. The Susac syndrome patients were therapy-naive, on corticosteroids, or on intravenous immunoglobulin alone at blood draw.

TCR beta sequencing covered blood CD8+ and CD4+ T cells. Random hexamers primed reverse transcription of about 0.45 to 1 ug RNA. The TCR beta CDR3 was amplified by immunoSEQ multiplex PCR across 54 Vbeta, 13 Jbeta. One entry per CDR3 protein, called by TCRdb with MiXCR from the immunoSEQ multiplex PCR reads. The sample lists 71,000 or so distinct CDR3 sequences; 93% were seen once. V dropped 2 bases and J dropped 5 bases, with 11 bases sitting between them. The CDR3 covers 14 residues. The specimen was CD4+ T cells from PBMCs. This chain connects TRBV12-3 or TRBV12-4 to TRBJ2-3; D is possibly TRBD2 (5 bases). This sequence originates from a human donor with Susac syndrome. This chain's CDR3 is CASSLTPRVDTQYF. The CDR3 DNA reads as TGTGCCAGCAGTTTAACGCCGCGGGTAGATACGCAGTATTTT.